The next 22 T cell receptor beta chains were all read from a single sample in a study of response to subunit inactivated influenza vaccine. TCRdb reanalysed the RT-PCR reads using MiXCR and keeps one entry per CDR3 protein. This sample has about 580,000 distinct CDR3 sequences, with 14% found just once. This specimen was PBMCs from blood, taken roughly 12 days after vaccination. These receptors were taken from a man in his fifties who received an inactivated influenza vaccine.

This clonotype was detected only a few times. At one end the junction does not follow the germline gene, possibly because of a read error. The chain recombines TRBV6-1 with TRBJ1-2, with no clear D. From germline, CDR1 is MNHNS and CDR2 SASEGT. There are 11 residues in the CDR3. The chain's CDR3 is CASSEVGLWDF. CDR3 DNA: TGTGCCAGCAGTGAAGTGGGCTTATGGGACTTC.

This clonotype was recorded at least ten times. The V call is TRBV19, the J call TRBJ1-1, with TRBD1 matching over 7 bases. The CDR3 spans 12 residues. CDR1 is LNHDA, CDR2 SQIVND, per germline (reference sequence). Germline trimming cut 6 bases from V and 5 bases from J; bases unmatched to any gene: 3. The CDR3 protein is CASSGQVTEAFF. The CDR3 region has the DNA TGTGCCAGTAGCGGACAGGTTACTGAAGCTTTCTTT.

This clonotype was counted at least ten times. As DNA, the CDR3 is TGCGCCAGCAGCCTGGATGGCGGGACCTACAATGAGCAGTTCTTC. Its protein product is CASSLDGGTYNEQFF. This chain uses TRBV5-1 with TRBJ2-1, with D perhaps matching TRBD2 (6 bases). The CDR3 is made up of 15 amino acids. The V and J ends lost 4 bases and 2 bases respectively, with 13 bases between them. Germline values: CDR1 SGHRS, CDR2 YFSETQ.

V gene TRBV12-3 or TRBV12-4 combines with J gene TRBJ2-1, with 11 positions matching TRBD1. This CDR3 comprises 13 residues. The trim removed 10 bases at V and 7 bases at J, leaving 6 bases unmatched. This chain's CDR3 is CATGTGGENEQFF. The CDR3, as DNA: TGTGCCACCGGGACAGGGGGGGAGAATGAGCAGTTCTTC.

The gene calls are TRBV12-3 or TRBV12-4 and TRBJ2-4; D is ambiguous. Trimming left V 1 base short and J 6 bases short, with 13 bases between. This CDR3 is built from 15 residues. CDR3 amino acids: CASSLDRLPGNIQYF. Here the CDR3 DNA reads TGTGCCAGCAGTTTAGACAGACTCCCTGGAAACATTCAGTACTTC.

V usage is TRBV10-3 and J usage is TRBJ2-5; 9 positions match TRBD1. This CDR3 contains 15 residues. Looked up from germline, CDR1 is ENHRY and CDR2 is SYGVKD. V was pared by 0 bases and J by 3 bases, with 2 bases of the junction left unmatched. The CDR3 DNA reads TGTGCCATCAGTGAGTCCCGGACAGGGGAAGAGACCCAGTACTTC. Protein sequence: CAISESRTGEETQYF.

The chain has TRBV28 and TRBJ2-3; maybe TRBD2 (6 bases). The CDR3 length is 11 residues. V was pared by 3 bases and J by 8 bases, with 6 bases between. CDR1 and CDR2 from the germline V gene are MDHEN and SYDVKM. The CDR3 spells CASSFSGTQYF. DNA for the CDR3: TGTGCCAGCAGTTTTAGCGGTACGCAGTATTTT.

This clonotype was counted a few times. The rearrangement links TRBV6-5 to TRBJ2-1; D perhaps matches TRBD1 (6 bases). Germline CDR1 MNHEY, CDR2 SVGAGI. The CDR3 consists of 19 residues. Trimming shortened V by 0 bases and J by 6 bases, and 24 bases separated the two germline ends. In DNA, the CDR3 is TGTGCCAGCAGTTACTCGGGGGCGATTGGGGCGAGTAGGGTCAATGAGCAGTTCTTC. Translating gives CASSYSGAIGASRVNEQFF.

This clonotype was recorded a few times. This rearrangement joins TRBV6-2 or TRBV6-3 to TRBJ2-1, with D perhaps TRBD2 (6 bases). Germline-derived CDR1 and CDR2 are MNHEY and SVGEGT. CDR3 length equals 19 residues. Trimming pared 4 bases from V and 8 bases from J, leaving 30 bases between. Here the CDR3 reads CASSSTPSVQWGVLDEQFF. The CDR3 coding sequence is TGTGCCAGCAGTTCGACACCGTCAGTTCAGTGGGGGGTTTTGGATGAGCAGTTCTTC.

The CDR3 here is CSVAPNSGRTYNEQFF. The DNA for the CDR3 is TGCAGCGTTGCCCCTAATAGCGGGAGGACCTACAATGAGCAGTTCTTC. The chain has TRBV29-1 and TRBJ2-1; 10 positions agree with TRBD2. Germline trimming cut 4 bases from V and 2 bases from J; bases unmatched to any gene: 8. Germline lookup yields CDR1 SQVTM and CDR2 ANQGSEA. CDR3 length: 16 residues.

This clonotype was recorded at least ten times. This chain uses TRBV28 with TRBJ2-3; TRBD2 matches 7 bases. CDR1 is MDHEN, CDR2 SYDVKM, per germline. V lost 4 bases to trimming and J lost 0 bases; unmatched junction nucleotides: 13. The length of the CDR3 is 18 residues. CDR3 protein: CASSSPLASGGSTDTQYF. Here the CDR3 DNA reads TGTGCCAGCAGTTCCCCGCTGGCTAGCGGAGGGAGCACAGATACGCAGTATTTT.

Turning to this clonotype: A much larger clone differs from this one at a single base, so this may be a read error. The rearrangement links TRBV20-1 to TRBJ2-3, with TRBD2 matching over 10 bases. Germline V lookup: CDR1 DFQATT, CDR2 SNEGSKA (reference sequence). The CDR3 consists of 15 residues. As DNA, the CDR3 is TGCACTGCCCACCCCGGACTAGCGGTACGGGATACGCAGTATTTT. Translation gives CTAHPGLAVRDTQYF.

This chain links TRBV28 with TRBJ2-5; 9 nucleotides align to TRBD1. V shed 5 bases and J 1 base; nucleotides not matched to a gene: 23. The germline V gene encodes CDR1 MDHEN and CDR2 SYDVKM. This CDR3 is built from 21 residues. CDR3 in amino acids: CASSLSAGTGWIFFTQETQYF. CDR3 DNA sequence: TGTGCCAGCAGTCTTTCGGCCGGGACAGGGTGGATTTTTTTCACCCAAGAGACCCAGTACTTC.

The gene calls are TRBV6-5 and TRBJ1-4; D gene uncertain. The CDR3 has 15 residues. V was trimmed by 0 bases and J by 3 bases, leaving 8 bases between them. Germline V gene lookup returns CDR1 MNHEY and CDR2 SVGAGI. The DNA of the CDR3 is TGTGCCAGCAGTTACTCGTACAGCCCTAATGAAAAACTGTTTTTT. It encodes CASSYSYSPNEKLFF.

This clonotype showed up just a few times. V and J are TRBV12-3 or TRBV12-4 and TRBJ2-5, with D possibly matching TRBD1 (5 bases). Deletions cut 6 bases from V and 7 bases from J, with 15 bases between. There are 13 residues in the CDR3. CDR3 loop: CASRTDLGLTQYF. As DNA, the CDR3 is TGTGCCAGCAGGACAGATTTGGGGTTGACCCAGTACTTC.

This chain joins TRBV11-2 and TRBJ2-7, with TRBD2 matching 7 bases. Germline CDR1 SGHAT, CDR2 FQNNGV. The CDR3 loop spans 16 amino acids. V dropped 1 base and J dropped 3; count of bases not matched to a gene: 9. The chain's CDR3 is CASSLAGGLAVYEQYF. CDR3 bases: TGTGCCAGCAGCTTAGCCGGGGGGTTGGCAGTCTACGAGCAGTACTTC.

The table lists this clonotype with a few counts. The chain uses TRBV15 and TRBJ1-1; 8 bases agree with TRBD1. Germline V gene data show CDR1 as LNHNV and CDR2 as YYDKDF (reference sequence). V was clipped by 0 bases and J by 5 bases; unmatched bases: 11. The CDR3 has 17 residues. CDR3 nucleotide sequence: TGTGCCACCAGCAGAGACAGGGGGCCTCCGTCTGGAACTGAAGCTTTCTTT. Its protein product is CATSRDRGPPSGTEAFF. The whole variable domain, filled in from reference TRBV15 and TRBJ1-1, reads DAMVIQNPRYQVTQFGKPVTLSCSQTLNHNVMYWYQQKSSQAPKLLFHYYDKDFNNEADTPDNFQSRRPNTSFCFLDIRSPGLGDTAMYLCATSRDRGPPSGTEAFFGQGTRLTVV.

This clonotype has only a few counts. CDR3 protein: CASSLRTGDGADTQYF. The DNA for the CDR3 is TGCGCCAGCAGCTTGAGGACAGGGGATGGGGCAGATACGCAGTATTTT. The chain uses TRBV5-1 and TRBJ2-3; TRBD1 matches at 9 bases. The CDR3 length is 16 residues. Trimming cost V 1 base and J 4 bases; bases outside gene matches: 7. Germline V lookup: CDR1 SGHRS, CDR2 YFSETQ.

In this sample, this clonotype turned up a few times. The chain couples TRBV12-3 or TRBV12-4 to TRBJ2-1; 11 bases fit TRBD2. The CDR3 is 16 residues long. Trimming took 5 bases from V and 4 from J; bases not matched to a gene: 7. Written as DNA, the CDR3 is TGTGCCAGCAGTCCTGGGACTAGCGGAATATACAATGAGCAGTTCTTC. Amino acids: CASSPGTSGIYNEQFF.

Only a few counts were recorded for this clonotype. The gene calls are TRBV25-1 and TRBJ2-5; no definite D call. This CDR3 is built from 16 residues. Trimming took 2 bases from V and 1 from J, leaving 14 bases between them. Germline V gives CDR1 MGHDK, CDR2 SYGVNS. CDR3 nucleotides: TGTGCCAGCAGTGAACCTCCACTATTAACCCAAGAGACCCAGTACTTC. This gives the protein CASSEPPLLTQETQYF.

This rearrangement joins TRBV3-1 to TRBJ1-1; D unclear. With 6 bases removed from V and 1 base from J, the gap between germline ends came to 18 bases. This CDR3 contains 16 residues. Per germline, CDR1 LGHDT and CDR2 YNNKEL (reference sequence). The CDR3: CASRQRGSLKNTEAFF. The CDR3 bases are TGTGCCAGCAGACAGCGTGGAAGTCTAAAGAACACTGAAGCTTTCTTT.

The chain uses TRBV29-1 and TRBJ1-2, with a possible D match to TRBD1 (5 bases). V lost 7 bases to trimming and J lost 0 bases, with 12 bases between them. CDR1 is SQVTM and CDR2 is ANQGSEA in the germline V gene. The CDR3 has 13 residues. This CDR3 is CSAETAANYGYTF. CDR3 DNA sequence: TGCAGCGCCGAGACAGCCGCTAACTATGGCTACACCTTC.